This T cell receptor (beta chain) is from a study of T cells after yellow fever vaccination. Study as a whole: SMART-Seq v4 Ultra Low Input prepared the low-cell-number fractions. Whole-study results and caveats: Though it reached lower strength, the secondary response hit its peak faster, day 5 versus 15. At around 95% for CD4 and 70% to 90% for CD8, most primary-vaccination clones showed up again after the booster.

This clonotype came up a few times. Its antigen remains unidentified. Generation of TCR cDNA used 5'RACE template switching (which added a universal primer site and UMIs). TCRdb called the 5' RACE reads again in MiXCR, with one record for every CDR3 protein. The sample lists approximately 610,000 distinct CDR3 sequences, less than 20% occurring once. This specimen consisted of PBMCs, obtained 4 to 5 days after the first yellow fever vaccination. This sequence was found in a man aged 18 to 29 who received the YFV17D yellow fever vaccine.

As DNA, the CDR3 is TGTGCCAGCAGCGTAGCGGCTAGTGAAGGCAATGAGCAGTTCTTC. Translated, it gives CASSVAASEGNEQFF. The chain has TRBV9 and TRBJ2-1, with D hard to call. V gave up 0 bases and J gave up 6 bases, with 13 bases separating them. The CDR3 loop spans 15 amino acids. CDR1 and CDR2 from the germline V gene are SGDLS and YYNGEE.